This paragraph covers one T cell receptor beta chain sequence. The entry originates in a study of control samples from healthy donors and cancer patients. The CDR3 is made up of 11 amino acids. The germline CDR1 and CDR2 sequences are SGHVS and FQNEAQ. Trimming cost V 5 bases and J 8 bases, with 9 bases left between them. Assay used: immunoSEQ multiplex PCR; TCRdb lists only in-frame clones, some missing. The sample records roughly 84,000 clones, about nine tenths being singletons. The source of this sequence is a man in his fifties or sixties in good health. The specimen sequenced was blood. This chain joins TRBV7-8 and TRBJ1-2; D is undetermined. DNA of the CDR3: TGTGCCAGCAGCCCCATAGCGGGCTACACCTTC. As protein: CASSPIAGYTF.